This T cell receptor (beta chain) originates from a study of blood T cell repertoires in COVID-19. Study in general: The origin of the acute and convalescent COVID-19 samples was the United States, Italy and Spain. Nucleic acid was either cDNA or gDNA, and it came from T cells, B-cell-depleted T cells, or PBMCs.

In the source study's methods: Reference gene primer amplification yielded estimated nucleated cell counts. Sequencing used immunoSEQ multiplex PCR; TCRdb keeps in-frame clones, though not all of them. Clone size and V and J calls were adopted from that table, with D and trimming inferred from the DNA. The data hold 210,000 or so clones, with approximately 80% observed a single time. Germline-derived CDR1 and CDR2 are LGHDT and YNNKEL (reference sequence). CDR3 length: 15 amino acids. V lost 1 base to trimming and J lost 1 base, with 8 bases between them. Sequencing was carried out using peripheral blood. The receptor was isolated from a human donor in a cohort sampled during active COVID-19. V and J are TRBV3-1 (or the pseudogene TRBV3-2) and TRBJ1-5; D call uncertain. The CDR3 nucleotides read TGTGCCAGCAGCCAAGGGACGGGGAGCAATCAGCCCCAGCATTTT. This translates into CASSQGTGSNQPQHF.